Each of the 14 T cell receptor beta chains below was sequenced from the same sample in a study of identical twins. TCRdb called the 5' RACE reads again in MiXCR, with one record for every CDR3 protein. The sample contains approximately 700,000 distinct CDR3 sequences, 18% of which appear only once. These same records also appear under a second study, on T cells expressing NK-cell markers.

Input material: PBMCs. These receptors were obtained from a woman under 30 in good health.

V gene TRBV12-3 or TRBV12-4 combines with J gene TRBJ2-7; D is possibly TRBD2 (6 bases). The V end lost 7 bases, the J end lost 5 bases, and 15 bases lay between the germline ends. The length of the CDR3 is 13 residues. CDR3 loop: CASTLTGVNEQYF. CDR3 sequence (DNA): TGTGCCAGCACCTTGACGGGAGTCAACGAGCAGTACTTC.

A few counts support this clonotype. DNA of the CDR3: TGCAGTGCTGAGATGAGAACAGATACGCAGTATTTT. The encoded protein is CSAEMRTDTQYF. The chain uses TRBV20-1 and TRBJ2-3; D is ambiguous. The CDR3 is made up of 12 amino acids. The V end lost 5 bases, the J end lost 3 bases, and 9 bases lay between the germline ends. The germline CDR1 and CDR2 sequences are DFQATT and SNEGSKA (reference sequence).

A few counts support this clonotype. The chain couples TRBV25-1 to TRBJ2-7; D remains ambiguous. Trimming cost V 5 bases and J 0 bases, with 14 bases left between them. The CDR3 totals 15 residues. Per germline, CDR1 MGHDK and CDR2 SYGVNS. For the CDR3, the DNA is TGTGCCAGCAGTCCTAAGACGGTGAGCTCCTACGAGCAGTACTTC. It codes for CASSPKTVSSYEQYF.

This clonotype was seen more than once but under ten times. V usage is TRBV5-1 and J usage is TRBJ1-6, with a weak D call TRBD1 (5 bases). The CDR3 contains 13 residues. V was shortened by 5 bases and J by 9 bases, with 12 bases between the two germline ends. The germline CDR1 and CDR2 sequences are SGHRS and YFSETQ. DNA of the CDR3: TGCGCCAGCAGTGAGGGGACGGGTTCACCCCTCCACTTT. It yields the protein CASSEGTGSPLHF.

The chain uses TRBV19 and TRBJ1-1; TRBD1 matches 9 bases. From germline, CDR1 is LNHDA and CDR2 SQIVND (reference sequence). CDR3 size: 14 residues. The junction had 6 bases not matched to a gene; V was cut back by 7 bases and J by 3 bases. CDR3 nucleotide sequence: TGTGCCAGTACCCAGGACAGGGGCTACACTGAAGCTTTCTTT. Its protein is CASTQDRGYTEAFF.

This clonotype was counted only a few times. The chain employs TRBV5-1 and TRBJ2-2; no clear D gene. The germline V gene encodes CDR1 SGHRS and CDR2 YFSETQ. Trimming took 4 bases from V and 1 from J, leaving 11 bases between them. This CDR3 is built from 15 residues. CDR3 sequence (DNA): TGCGCCAGCAGCCCCCAGCGAAAGAACACCGGGGAGCTGTTTTTT. It encodes CASSPQRKNTGELFF.

This rearrangement joins TRBV5-1 to TRBJ2-1; 9 positions match TRBD2. In germline, CDR1 is SGHRS, CDR2 YFSETQ. The CDR3 has 17 amino acids. The V and J ends lost 0 bases and 2 bases, in that order; junction bases with no gene match: 6. The CDR3 bases are TGCGCCAGCAGCTTGGCCGCTTTAGCGGGGGCCTACAATGAGCAGTTCTTC. Amino acid sequence: CASSLAALAGAYNEQFF.

This clonotype was recorded many times. V and J are TRBV9 and TRBJ2-3, with D unclear. The CDR3 extends over 16 amino acids. The germline V gene encodes CDR1 SGDLS and CDR2 YYNGEE. Deletions cut 4 bases from V and 2 bases from J, with 17 bases between. CDR3 DNA: TGTGCCAGCAGCCCCCGTGGGGTGTACAACACAGATACGCAGTATTTT. Translation gives CASSPRGVYNTDTQYF.

This chain uses TRBV10-3 with TRBJ2-7, with 7 bases that match TRBD1. Germline CDR1 reads ENHRY; CDR2 reads SYGVKD. J gave up 0 bases and V 2 bases, and 4 bases lay outside the gene matches. This CDR3 has 15 amino acids. For the CDR3, the DNA is TGTGCCATCAGTGAGCCCGACAGGGCCTCCTACGAGCAGTACTTC. This sequence encodes CAISEPDRASYEQYF.

V usage is TRBV10-3 and J usage is TRBJ1-2, with 8 bases fitting TRBD1. Germline CDR1 is ENHRY and CDR2 is SYGVKD. The CDR3 length is 16 residues. V was clipped by 4 bases and J by 9 bases; unmatched bases: 16. CDR3 protein: CAISGRIMDRVGSYTF. Here the CDR3 DNA reads TGTGCCATCAGTGGACGAATTATGGACAGGGTTGGTAGCTACACCTTC.

In this sample, this clonotype turned up a few times. The CDR3 is CSARKGRYEQYF. CDR3 sequence (DNA): TGCAGTGCTAGAAAGGGGAGATACGAGCAGTACTTC. The chain has TRBV20-1 and TRBJ2-7; D might be TRBD1 or TRBD2, each matching 5 bases. Germline V lookup: CDR1 DFQATT, CDR2 SNEGSKA (reference sequence). Trimming took 2 bases from V and 4 from J, leaving 9 bases between them. The CDR3 covers 12 residues.

This clonotype has just a few counts. The V and J genes are TRBV29-1 and TRBJ1-2; D remains ambiguous. CDR3 length equals 11 residues. The V end lost 3 bases, the J end lost 6 bases, and 8 bases lay between the germline ends. Germline CDR1 reads SQVTM; CDR2 reads ANQGSEA. The CDR3 DNA follows: TGCAGCGTTGACCCGGGAAATGGCTACACCTTC. It specifies CSVDPGNGYTF.

The chain uses TRBV12-3 or TRBV12-4 and TRBJ1-2; unclear D gene. The CDR3 is made up of 12 amino acids. Between the trimmed V and J ends, which lost 5 bases and 4 bases, there was a span of 8 bases. CDR3 protein: CASSPTPYGYTF. The CDR3 nucleotides read TGTGCCAGCAGTCCGACCCCCTATGGCTACACCTTC.

V and J are TRBV12-3 or TRBV12-4 and TRBJ2-7; TRBD2 might be the D (6 bases). The CDR3 is 13 residues long. V lost 6 bases and J 0 bases, leaving 9 bases between the germline ends. CDR3 loop: CASSRLVSYEQYF. The CDR3 DNA reads as TGTGCCAGCAGCAGACTAGTCTCCTACGAGCAGTACTTC.